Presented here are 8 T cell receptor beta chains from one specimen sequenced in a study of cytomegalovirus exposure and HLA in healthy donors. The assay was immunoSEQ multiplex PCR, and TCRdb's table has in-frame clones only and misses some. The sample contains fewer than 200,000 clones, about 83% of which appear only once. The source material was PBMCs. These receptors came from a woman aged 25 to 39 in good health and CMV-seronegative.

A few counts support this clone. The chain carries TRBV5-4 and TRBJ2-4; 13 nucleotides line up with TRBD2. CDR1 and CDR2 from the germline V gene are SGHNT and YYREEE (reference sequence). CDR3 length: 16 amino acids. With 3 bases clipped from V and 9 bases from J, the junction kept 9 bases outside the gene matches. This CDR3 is CASSYARTSGGAIQYF. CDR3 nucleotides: TGTGCCAGCAGCTATGCCCGCACTAGCGGGGGGGCCATTCAGTACTTC.

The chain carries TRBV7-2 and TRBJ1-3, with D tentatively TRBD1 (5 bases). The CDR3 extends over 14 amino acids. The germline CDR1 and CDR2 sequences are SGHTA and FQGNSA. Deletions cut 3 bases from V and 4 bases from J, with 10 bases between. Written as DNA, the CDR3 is TGTGCCAGCAGCTTCCAGGGATCCGGAAACACCATATATTTT. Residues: CASSFQGSGNTIYF. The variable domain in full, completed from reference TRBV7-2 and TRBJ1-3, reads GAGVSQSPSNKVTEKGKDVELRCDPISGHTALYWYRQSLGQGLEFLIYFQGNSAPDKSGLPSDRFSAERTGGSVSTLTIQRTQQEDSAVYLCASSFQGSGNTIYFGEGSWLTVV.

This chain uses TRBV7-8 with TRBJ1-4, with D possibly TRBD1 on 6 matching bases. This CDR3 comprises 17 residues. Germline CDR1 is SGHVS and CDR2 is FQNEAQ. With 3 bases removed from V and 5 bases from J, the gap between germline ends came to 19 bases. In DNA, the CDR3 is TGTGCCAGCAGCTTTGGATTTAGGACAGATCGGAATGAAAAACTGTTTTTT. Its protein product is CASSFGFRTDRNEKLFF.

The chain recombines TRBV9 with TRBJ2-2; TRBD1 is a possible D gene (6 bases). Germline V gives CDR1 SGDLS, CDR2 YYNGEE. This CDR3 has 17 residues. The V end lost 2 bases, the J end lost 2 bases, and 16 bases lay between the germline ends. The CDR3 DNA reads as TGTGCCAGCAGCGTTTCTCAACAGGGACCTAACACCGGGGAGCTGTTTTTT. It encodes CASSVSQQGPNTGELFF. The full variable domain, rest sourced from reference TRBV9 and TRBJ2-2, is DSGVTQTPKHLITATGQRVTLRCSPRSGDLSVYWYQQSLDQGLQFLIQYYNGEERAKGNILERFSAQQFPDLHSELNLSSLELGDSALYFCASSVSQQGPNTGELFFGEGSRLTVL.

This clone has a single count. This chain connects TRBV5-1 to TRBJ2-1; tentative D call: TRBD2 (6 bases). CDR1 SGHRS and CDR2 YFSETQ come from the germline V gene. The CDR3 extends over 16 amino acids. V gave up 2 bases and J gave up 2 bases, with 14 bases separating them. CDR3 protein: CASSFRLGGPYNEQFF. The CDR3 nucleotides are TGCGCCAGCAGCTTTCGCCTCGGGGGACCCTACAATGAGCAGTTCTTC.

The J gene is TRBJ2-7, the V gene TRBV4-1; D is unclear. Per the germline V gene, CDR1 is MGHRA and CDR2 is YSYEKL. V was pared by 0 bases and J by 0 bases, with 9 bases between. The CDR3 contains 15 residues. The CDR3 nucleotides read TGCGCCAGCAGCCAAGATTCCCGGTTCTCCTACGAGCAGTACTTC. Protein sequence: CASSQDSRFSYEQYF.

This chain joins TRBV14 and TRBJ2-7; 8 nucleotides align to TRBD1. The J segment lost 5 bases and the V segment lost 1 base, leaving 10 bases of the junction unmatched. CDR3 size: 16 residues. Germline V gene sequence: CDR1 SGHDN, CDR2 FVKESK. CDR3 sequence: CASSQARTGMFHEQYF. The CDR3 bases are TGTGCCAGCAGCCAAGCCCGGACAGGGATGTTCCACGAGCAGTACTTC. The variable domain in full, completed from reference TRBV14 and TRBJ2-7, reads EAGVTQFPSHSVIEKGQTVTLRCDPISGHDNLYWYRRVMGKEIKFLLHFVKESKQDESGMPNNRFLAERTGGTYSTLKVQPAELEDSGVYFCASSQARTGMFHEQYFGPGTRLTVT.

The CDR3: CATSRDVRAYEQYF. The CDR3 coding sequence is TGTGCCACCAGCAGAGACGTCAGGGCGTACGAGCAGTACTTC. V gene TRBV15 combines with J gene TRBJ2-7; D possibly corresponds to TRBD1 (5 bases). CDR1 is LNHNV and CDR2 is YYDKDF in the germline V gene (reference sequence). Trimming left V 0 bases short and J 4 bases short, with 10 bases between. The CDR3 runs to 14 residues.